The 26 T cell receptor beta chains in this list originate from one sample, sequenced in a study of PD-L1 blockade in urothelial cancer. Some clones are missing from TCRdb's copy, which holds only in-frame ones; the method was immunoSEQ multiplex PCR. In the table there are more than 35,000 clones, just over 35% of which are singletons. Sample: tumor tissue, taken before atezolizumab (anti-PD-L1) treatment. These receptors were taken from a man aged 60 to 75 with urothelial cancer.

The rearrangement links TRBV19 to TRBJ2-7, with 14 bases aligning to TRBD2. The CDR3 has 17 residues. Germline CDR1 is LNHDA and CDR2 is SQIVND (reference sequence). Trimming removed 5 bases from V and 4 bases from J; junction bases left unmatched: 10. As DNA, the CDR3 is TGTGCCAGTAGTCCTGACTCCGGGACTAGCGGGAGATACGAGCAGTACTTC. This sequence encodes CASSPDSGTSGRYEQYF.

V gene TRBV28 combines with J gene TRBJ2-4, with D perhaps TRBD1 (5 bases). Trimming took off 6 bases at V and 4 bases at J, with 7 bases between the two ends. CDR1 is MDHEN, CDR2 SYDVKM, per germline. The CDR3 totals 12 residues. This CDR3 reads CASRTEKNIQYF. Written as DNA, the CDR3 is TGTGCCAGCAGGACAGAGAAAAACATTCAGTACTTC.

This clone is a singleton in its sample. V and J are TRBV5-1 and TRBJ1-2; D uncertain. The CDR3 totals 15 residues. V lost 1 base, J lost 0 bases, and 10 bases lay in between. CDR1 and CDR2 from the germline V gene are SGHRS and YFSETQ. This CDR3 reads CASSLTEQSNYGYTF. CDR3 in DNA: TGCGCCAGCAGCTTGACAGAACAATCTAACTATGGCTACACCTTC.

The sample holds a few counts of this clone. The chain links TRBV29-1 to TRBJ1-4, with TRBD1 matching 8 bases. V dropped 7 bases and J dropped 0; count of bases not matched to a gene: 1. CDR1 SQVTM and CDR2 ANQGSEA come from the germline V gene. The CDR3 length is 13 residues. The CDR3 DNA reads TGCAGCGAACAGGGGGCAACTAATGAAAAACTGTTTTTT. It specifies CSEQGATNEKLFF.

In its sample, this clone was seen many times. V usage is TRBV23-1 and J usage is TRBJ1-1; D ambiguous. TRBV23-1 is sorted into the ORF group, with uncertain function. The CDR3 spans 14 residues. V gave up 6 bases and J gave up 5 bases, with 16 bases separating them. CDR3 loop: CASSQDMCGTEAFF. The DNA of the CDR3 is TGCGCCAGCAGCCAAGATATGTGCGGGACTGAAGCTTTCTTT.

This chain uses TRBV11-3 with TRBJ1-3; 9 positions agree with TRBD1. J gave up 3 bases and V 5 bases, and 8 bases lay outside the gene matches. The CDR3 is 16 amino acids. Germline-derived CDR1 and CDR2 are SGHNT and YENEEA. CDR3 coding DNA: TGTGCCAGCAGCCTCCGGACAGGGGCGATTGGAAACACCATATATTTT. Amino acids: CASSLRTGAIGNTIYF.

This clone was detected only a few times. The chain is built from TRBV19 and TRBJ1-5; a possible D gene is TRBD1 (6 bases). The CDR3 has 16 residues. Looked up from germline, CDR1 is LNHDA and CDR2 is SQIVND (reference sequence). V was clipped by 5 bases and J by 2 bases, with 16 bases between them. Here the CDR3 reads CASSFRQVGGNQPQHF. CDR3 coding DNA: TGTGCCAGTAGTTTCCGACAGGTTGGGGGCAATCAGCCCCAGCATTTT.

This clone was seen only a few times. The J gene is TRBJ2-5, the V gene TRBV9; D remains unclear. Germline V gene lookup returns CDR1 SGDLS and CDR2 YYNGEE. This CDR3 region has 15 residues. V was pared by 0 bases and J by 2 bases, with 11 bases between. Written as DNA, the CDR3 is TGTGCCAGCAGCGTAGTTGGCAGTCATCAAGAGACCCAGTACTTC. This encodes CASSVVGSHQETQYF.

In its sample, this clone was seen a few times. The chain links TRBV11-3 to TRBJ2-3; tentative D call: TRBD1 (6 bases). V was pared by 4 bases and J by 4 bases, with 12 bases between. Germline values: CDR1 SGHNT, CDR2 YENEEA. The CDR3 length is 14 residues. The CDR3 DNA is TGTGCCAGCAGCTCCGGCTGGGGGCCAGATACGCAGTATTTT. Its translation is CASSSGWGPDTQYF.

The chain combines TRBV30 with TRBJ1-1; the match to TRBD1 covers 8 bases. The CDR3 totals 14 residues. In germline, CDR1 is GTSNPN, CDR2 SVGIG (reference sequence). V lost 3 bases, J lost 3 bases, and 6 bases stayed unmatched. The CDR3 nucleotides are TGTGCCTGGAGGACGACAGGGGTCTACACTGAAGCTTTCTTT. Translating gives CAWRTTGVYTEAFF.

This clone was found a few times. V usage is TRBV7-6 and J usage is TRBJ2-3, with D possibly being TRBD1 (6 bases). CDR3 size: 14 residues. The V end lost 5 bases, the J end lost 5 bases, and 14 bases lay between the germline ends. Germline V lookup: CDR1 SGHVS, CDR2 FNYEAQ. The CDR3, as DNA: TGTGCCAGCAGCCCTACCCAGACAGGAGATACGCAGTATTTT. This translates into CASSPTQTGDTQYF.

This clone showed up many times. The chain combines TRBV11-3 with TRBJ1-2; 7 bases match TRBD1. The V segment lost 5 bases and the J segment 8 bases; nucleotides outside the gene matches: 11. Per the germline V gene, CDR1 is SGHNT and CDR2 is YENEEA. The CDR3 runs to 14 residues. The CDR3 sequence is CASSGHRGDQGYTF. The CDR3 DNA is TGTGCCAGCAGCGGGCACAGGGGAGATCAAGGCTACACCTTC.

This clone was recorded a few times. The chain joins TRBV4-1 to TRBJ1-2; 7 bases match TRBD1. V dropped 0 bases and J dropped 5; count of bases not matched to a gene: 9. CDR3 length: 16 amino acids. Germline V lookup: CDR1 MGHRA, CDR2 YSYEKL. CDR3 protein: CASSQDPGQPNYGYTF. CDR3 coding DNA: TGCGCCAGCAGCCAAGACCCGGGACAGCCAAATTATGGCTACACCTTC.

As regards this clone: This CDR3 is also generated by other DNA sequences in the sample. The chain links TRBV19 to TRBJ1-1; 7 bases agree with TRBD1. The CDR3 loop spans 15 amino acids. Germline CDR1 is LNHDA and CDR2 is SQIVND (reference sequence). The junction had 8 bases not matched to a gene; V was cut back by 7 bases and J by 0 bases. The CDR3 region has the DNA TGTGCCAGTAACAGGGGTAGAACAATGAACACTGAAGCTTTCTTT. Translating gives CASNRGRTMNTEAFF.

The rearrangement uses TRBV10-2 and TRBJ1-5; D is undetermined. From germline, CDR1 is WSHSY and CDR2 SAAADI. CDR3 length: 14 amino acids. The V end was cut by 0 bases, the J end by 1 base, with 4 bases between. As DNA, the CDR3 is TGCGCCAGCAGTGAGTCGGCAAGCAATCAGCCCCAGCATTTT. It specifies CASSESASNQPQHF.

This clone was detected ten times or more. The chain is built from TRBV11-3 and TRBJ2-7; D tentatively fits TRBD1 or TRBD2 (5 bases each). Germline CDR1 and CDR2: SGHNT and YENEEA. The CDR3 has 14 residues. Between the trimmed V and J ends, which lost 5 bases and 0 bases, there was a span of 11 bases. The CDR3 region is CASSPDGASYEQYF. The CDR3 nucleotides read TGTGCCAGCAGCCCGGACGGGGCCTCCTACGAGCAGTACTTC.

The chain recombines TRBV29-1 with TRBJ1-5; D perhaps matches TRBD1 (5 bases). The CDR3 sequence is 12 residues long. CDR1 and CDR2 from the germline V gene are SQVTM and ANQGSEA. V gave up 7 bases and J gave up 2 bases, with 9 bases separating them. CDR3 coding DNA: TGCAGCGCCCGGGACGGCAATCAGCCCCAGCATTTT. Amino acid sequence: CSARDGNQPQHF.

The V call is TRBV25-1, the J call TRBJ1-1; D not resolved. Per the germline V gene, CDR1 is MGHDK and CDR2 is SYGVNS. This CDR3 comprises 14 residues. V dropped 6 bases and J dropped 0 bases, with 11 bases sitting between them. For the CDR3, the DNA is TGTGCCAGCAGGGACCGGGCGGTGAACACTGAAGCTTTCTTT. Its translation: CASRDRAVNTEAFF. The whole variable domain, remainder taken from reference TRBV25-1 and TRBJ1-1, is EADIYQTPRYLVIGTGKKITLECSQTMGHDKMYWYQQDPGMELHLIHYSYGVNSTEKGDLSSESTVSRIRTEHFPLTLESARPSHTSQYLCASRDRAVNTEAFFGQGTRLTVV.

The V call is TRBV18, the J call TRBJ2-7, with D possibly TRBD1 on 6 matching bases. Germline V gene data show CDR1 as KGHSH and CDR2 as LQKENI. CDR3 length: 16 amino acids. V was trimmed by 3 bases and J by 7 bases, leaving 22 bases between them. This CDR3 is CASSPKPEQGTEEQYF. The CDR3 nucleotides are TGTGCCAGCTCACCGAAGCCGGAACAGGGTACGGAAGAGCAGTACTTC.

This chain connects TRBV29-1 to TRBJ2-1; tentative D call: TRBD2 (6 bases). The CDR3 is 18 amino acids. V was trimmed by 7 bases and J by 8 bases, leaving 33 bases between them. CDR1 and CDR2 from the germline V gene are SQVTM and ANQGSEA. In DNA, the CDR3 is TGCAGCGACGAGCGGCCCCGAGGGAGGAACCGTTATAACCATGAGCAGTTCTTC. Translation: CSDERPRGRNRYNHEQFF.

For the CDR3, the DNA is TGTGCCAGCTCACCATGGCAGGGCTATGGCTACACCTTC. Its translation: CASSPWQGYGYTF. The J gene is TRBJ1-2, the V gene TRBV18, with D perhaps TRBD1 (5 bases). Germline V lookup: CDR1 KGHSH, CDR2 LQKENI. The V end lost 2 bases, the J end lost 4 bases, and 8 bases lay between the germline ends. The CDR3 consists of 13 residues.

This clone was detected a few times. As DNA, the CDR3 is TGTGCCAGCAGCGTAGGGACTAGCGGGAATGCTGGGGAGCTGTTTTTT. Translation gives CASSVGTSGNAGELFF. The rearrangement uses TRBV2 and TRBJ2-2; 13 nucleotides align to TRBD2. The length of the CDR3 is 16 residues. CDR1 is SNHLY, CDR2 FYNNEI, per germline. V dropped 6 bases and J dropped 8; count of bases not matched to a gene: 9.

This clone occurred a few times. The chain joins TRBV10-1 to TRBJ2-7; 7 positions agree with TRBD1. The CDR3 is 15 residues long. With 3 bases clipped from V and 0 bases from J, the junction kept 5 bases outside the gene matches. The germline V gene has CDR1 WNHNN and CDR2 SYGVQD (reference sequence). The CDR3: CASSDSAGGSYEQYF. DNA of the CDR3: TGCGCCAGCAGTGATTCGGCAGGGGGCTCCTACGAGCAGTACTTC.

J is TRBJ1-2 and V is TRBV18; TRBD1 agrees at 8 bases. Germline-derived CDR1 and CDR2 are KGHSH and LQKENI. There are 12 residues in the CDR3. With 3 bases clipped from V and 7 bases from J, the junction kept 1 base outside the gene matches. The CDR3 loop reads CASSPDRVGYTF. The CDR3 DNA is TGTGCCAGCTCACCGGACAGGGTTGGCTACACCTTC.

The J gene is TRBJ1-4, the V gene TRBV9; 12 nucleotides align to TRBD1. Germline CDR1 is SGDLS and CDR2 is YYNGEE. V was clipped by 2 bases and J by 2 bases; unmatched bases: 4. CDR3 length: 17 residues. CDR3 protein: CASSVGQGAPTNEKLFF. The CDR3 nucleotides are TGTGCCAGCAGCGTGGGACAGGGGGCTCCTACTAATGAAAAACTGTTTTTT.

This clone was counted many times. The chain links TRBV1 to TRBJ2-3. TRBV1 counts as a pseudogene. This CDR3 is built from 15 residues. In DNA, the CDR3 is TGCGCCAGCAGCCGAGACAGTACTAGCACAGATACGCAGTATTTT. This sequence encodes CASSRDSTSTDTQYF.